Presented here are 2 T cell receptor beta chains from one specimen sequenced in a study of hypomethylating agent response in myelodysplastic syndrome (dated by TCRdb to about 2021). Library preparation used the immunoSEQ multiplex PCR assay. Held by TCRdb, this immuneACCESS table contains in-frame sequences only and omits some clones. Under half of the omission traces to an unresolved V gene where checked; the cause of the rest is unknown. For this sample the table gives 2,000 or so clones, of which around 73% were detected only once. The top ten clones comprise approximately 15% of the sample. Here the sequenced sample was bone marrow, taken before or after starting hypomethylating agent treatment for myelodysplastic syndrome (not recorded which). The receptor set was obtained from a human donor with myelodysplastic syndrome.

CDR3 DNA sequence: TGTGCCAGCAGCTTGGCACTAGCGGGGGGCTTCAGCTCCTACGAGCAGTACTTC. Its translation is CASSLALAGGFSSYEQYF. This chain uses TRBV5-4 with TRBJ2-7; 12 bases fit TRBD2. The CDR3 totals 18 residues. The J segment lost 0 bases and the V segment lost 0 bases, leaving 7 bases of the junction unmatched. Germline V gives CDR1 SGHNT, CDR2 YYREEE (reference sequence).

This chain uses TRBV6-4 with TRBJ2-2; unclear D gene. The germline V gene encodes CDR1 MRHNA and CDR2 SNTAGT. The CDR3 extends over 13 amino acids. The germline V and J ends were trimmed by 2 bases and 3 bases, with 4 bases remaining between them. CDR3 residues: CASSDGDTGELFF. As DNA, the CDR3 is TGTGCCAGCAGTGACGGGGACACCGGGGAGCTGTTTTTT.